The 24 T cell receptor beta chains in this list originate from one sample, sequenced in a study of shared clonotypes between healthy human individuals. Assay: immunoSEQ multiplex PCR; the TCRdb copy retains only in-frame clones and omits some. The table records around 1.1 million clones, roughly 77% of them present only once. Sequenced material: memory CD4+ T cells from PBMCs. Subset described: CD45RA-negative fraction. These receptors originate from a man between 18 and 35 years old in good health. Some clones in this sample may be carry-over from other donors' samples.

This chain connects TRBV18 to TRBJ1-1, with TRBD1 identical over 12 bases. The CDR3 is 17 amino acids. Unmatched junction bases numbered 5, after V lost 2 bases and J lost 1 base. Looked up from germline, CDR1 is KGHSH and CDR2 is LQKENI. The CDR3 spells CASSPSGQGAKNTEAFF. DNA of the CDR3: TGTGCCAGCTCACCATCGGGACAGGGGGCAAAGAACACTGAAGCTTTCTTT.

The chain has TRBV6-1 and TRBJ1-3, with 9 bases lining up with TRBD1. V gave up 4 bases and J gave up 3 bases; unmatched junction bases: 7. Germline CDR1 and CDR2: MNHNS and SASEGT. CDR3 size: 16 residues. CDR3 in DNA: TGTGCCAGCAGTGGCCCCGACAGGGGGATTGGAAACACCATATATTTT. Its translation is CASSGPDRGIGNTIYF.

The rearrangement uses TRBV9 and TRBJ1-2; D remains unclear. This CDR3 contains 12 residues. The V gene's germline CDR1 is SGDLS and CDR2 YYNGEE. As DNA, the CDR3 is TGTGCTTCCGAGGGCGGCAACTATGGCTACACCTTC. Residues: CASEGGNYGYTF.

The CDR3 DNA reads TGTGCCAGCAGCCAGGGGCCAGTTGCCACTGAAGCTTTCTTT. Protein sequence: CASSQGPVATEAFF. V is TRBV14 and J is TRBJ1-1, with D possibly TRBD1 on 5 matching bases. CDR1 is SGHDN, CDR2 FVKESK, per germline. Trimming cost V 3 bases and J 4 bases, with 12 bases left between them. This CDR3 is built from 14 residues.

The chain employs TRBV28 and TRBJ1-4; a possible D gene is TRBD1 (5 bases). Trimming removed 6 bases from V and 4 bases from J, with 6 bases in between. The CDR3 totals 12 residues. In germline, CDR1 is MDHEN, CDR2 SYDVKM. The CDR3 DNA is TGTGCCAGCAGAGGGGTTAATGAAAAACTGTTTTTT. This translates into CASRGVNEKLFF.

The rearrangement uses TRBV5-1 and TRBJ2-2, with D maybe TRBD1 (5 bases). The CDR3 totals 15 residues. The V gene's germline CDR1 is SGHRS and CDR2 YFSETQ. V dropped 4 bases and J dropped 1 base, with 11 bases sitting between them. CDR3 region: CASSPRQKNTGELFF. CDR3 bases: TGCGCCAGCAGCCCCCGACAGAAGAACACCGGGGAGCTGTTTTTT.

This clone appeared once. The chain couples TRBV7-9 to TRBJ1-1; 7 bases agree with TRBD1. The CDR3 length is 16 residues. With 5 bases clipped from V and 10 bases from J, the junction kept 19 bases outside the gene matches. Germline V gene lookup returns CDR1 SEHNR and CDR2 FQNEAQ (reference sequence). The CDR3 spells CASSPTDRVRTIGAFF. CDR3 nucleotide sequence: TGTGCCAGCAGCCCTACCGACAGGGTAAGAACGATTGGAGCTTTCTTT.

The V gene is TRBV7-2, the J gene TRBJ2-7; 15 bases line up with TRBD2. Germline CDR1 reads SGHTA; CDR2 reads FQGNSA. With V trimmed by 5 bases and J by 0 bases, 8 bases remained unmatched. The CDR3 is 18 amino acids. The CDR3 DNA sequence: TGTGCCAGCAGCGTATCCGGGACTAGCGGGAGGAACTCCTACGAGCAGTACTTC. Translating it yields CASSVSGTSGRNSYEQYF.

The chain uses TRBV4-1 and TRBJ2-1, with TRBD1 identical over 10 bases. The CDR3 is made up of 16 amino acids. Germline V gene sequence: CDR1 MGHRA, CDR2 YSYEKL. Trimming took 1 base from V and 10 from J; bases not matched to a gene: 10. In nucleotides, the CDR3 is TGCGCCAGCAGCCAAGCCGGGACAGGGGCCACTGGGGAGCAGTTCTTC. Its translation: CASSQAGTGATGEQFF.

This clone has only a few counts. V usage is TRBV2 and J usage is TRBJ2-4; D possibly corresponds to TRBD2 (6 bases). Trimming cost V 0 bases and J 4 bases, with 13 bases left between them. The CDR3 runs 16 residues. Germline CDR1 SNHLY, CDR2 FYNNEI. Here the CDR3 DNA reads TGTGCCAGCAGTGAAGCGCCGGGCGGGATTAAAAACATTCAGTACTTC. Translated, it gives CASSEAPGGIKNIQYF.

The CDR3 here is CASSYKRGLAGDTGELFF. CDR3 coding DNA: TGCGCCAGCAGCTATAAACGCGGACTAGCGGGAGACACCGGGGAGCTGTTTTTT. The chain joins TRBV5-1 to TRBJ2-2, with TRBD2 matching over 13 bases. This CDR3 has 18 residues. The V gene end was trimmed by 3 bases and the J gene end by 3 bases; junction bases not matched to a gene: 8. Germline CDR1 SGHRS, CDR2 YFSETQ.

This sequence joins TRBV4-1 and TRBJ2-1; TRBD1 matches 7 bases. V gave up 0 bases and J gave up 6 bases; unmatched junction bases: 2. The CDR3 is 14 residues long. Germline-derived CDR1 and CDR2 are MGHRA and YSYEKL. As DNA, the CDR3 is TGCGCCAGCAGCCAAGATAGGACAGGCAATGAGCAGTTCTTC. Protein: CASSQDRTGNEQFF.

This chain uses TRBV6-1 with TRBJ1-5; no definite D call. This CDR3 is built from 13 residues. Germline loops: CDR1 MNHNS, CDR2 SASEGT. V was cut by 5 bases and J by 4 bases, with 9 bases left in between. The CDR3 sequence: CASSFSGNQPQHF. Written as DNA, the CDR3 is TGTGCCAGCAGTTTTTCTGGAAATCAGCCCCAGCATTTT.

The CDR3 DNA reads TGTGCCAGCAGTTCGATATACGGACATAACTACGAGCAGTACTTC. Encoded protein: CASSSIYGHNYEQYF. The J gene is TRBJ2-7, the V gene TRBV6-6; D is perhaps TRBD1 (5 bases). Germline CDR1 is MNHNY and CDR2 is SVGAGI (reference sequence). The CDR3 covers 15 residues. Trimming shortened V by 4 bases and J by 3 bases, and 16 bases separated the two germline ends.

The V gene is TRBV5-1, the J gene TRBJ2-4; TRBD2 might be the D (6 bases). V was pared by 4 bases and J by 5 bases, with 16 bases between. The germline CDR1 and CDR2 sequences are SGHRS and YFSETQ. CDR3 size: 15 residues. In DNA form, the CDR3 reads TGCGCCAGCAGCCCCAGTGCGGGACCCCAAAACATTCAGTACTTC. This encodes CASSPSAGPQNIQYF.

The chain has TRBV13 and TRBJ2-7, with 10 bases identical to TRBD2. The CDR3 spans 14 residues. Unmatched junction bases numbered 7, after V lost 6 bases and J lost 5 bases. Germline V gene sequence: CDR1 PRHDT, CDR2 FYEKMQ (reference sequence). The CDR3: CASRVLAGIDEQYF. In nucleotides, the CDR3 is TGTGCCAGCAGGGTACTAGCGGGAATCGACGAGCAGTACTTC.

The chain joins TRBV28 to TRBJ2-7; D not certain. The CDR3 totals 15 residues. The V end lost 8 bases, the J end lost 2 bases, and 19 bases lay between the germline ends. Per germline, CDR1 MDHEN and CDR2 SYDVKM. CDR3 region: CASFSRATPTYEQYF. The DNA of the CDR3 is TGTGCCAGCTTCTCAAGGGCGACACCCACCTACGAGCAGTACTTC.

This chain uses TRBV9 with TRBJ2-1; 7 bases match TRBD2. J gave up 0 bases and V 0 bases, and 9 bases lay outside the gene matches. Germline lookup yields CDR1 SGDLS and CDR2 YYNGEE. CDR3 length equals 18 residues. The CDR3: CASSVGGRAPPSYNEQFF. The CDR3 nucleotides are TGTGCCAGCAGCGTAGGTGGGAGGGCCCCTCCCTCCTACAATGAGCAGTTCTTC.

This chain links TRBV10-3 with TRBJ2-7; perhaps TRBD1 as D (5 bases). This CDR3 contains 13 residues. V was trimmed by 4 bases and J by 3 bases, leaving 10 bases between them. The V gene's germline CDR1 is ENHRY and CDR2 SYGVKD. The CDR3 reads CAISALQGYEQYF. The CDR3, as DNA: TGTGCCATCAGTGCCCTCCAGGGCTACGAGCAGTACTTC.

In its sample, this clone was seen once. This chain's CDR3 is CASSFQLGGDSGNTIYF. CDR3 bases: TGTGCCAGCAGTTTTCAATTAGGGGGCGACTCTGGAAACACCATATATTTT. This chain connects TRBV2 to TRBJ1-3; TRBD1 aligns across 7 bases. The CDR3 has 17 residues. In germline, CDR1 is SNHLY, CDR2 FYNNEI. V was pared by 5 bases and J by 0 bases, with 10 bases of the junction left unmatched. Supplemented by reference TRBV2 and TRBJ1-3, the full variable domain reads EPEVTQTPSHQVTQMGQEVILRCVPISNHLYFYWYRQILGQKVEFLVSFYNNEISEKSEIFDDQFSVERPDGSNFTLKIRSTKLEDSAMYFCASSFQLGGDSGNTIYFGEGSWLTVV.

The V gene is TRBV29-1, the J gene TRBJ2-1, with 13 nucleotides matching TRBD2. Germline-derived CDR1 and CDR2 are SQVTM and ANQGSEA. The trim removed 7 bases at V and 1 base at J, leaving 13 bases unmatched. This CDR3 region has 18 residues. CDR3 coding DNA: TGCAGCGCCGTGAGGGGACTAGCGGGATCTGGGTCCTACAATGAGCAGTTCTTC. It translates to CSAVRGLAGSGSYNEQFF.

This clone showed up just once. The rearrangement joins TRBV5-4 to TRBJ2-2, with a tentative D call TRBD2 (6 bases). Between the trimmed V and J ends, which lost 4 bases and 4 bases, there was a span of 14 bases. This CDR3 has 15 amino acids. Germline CDR1 SGHNT, CDR2 YYREEE (reference sequence). DNA of the CDR3: TGTGCCAGCAGCCGCGGCGGGATAGGCACCGGGGAGCTGTTTTTT. The encoded protein is CASSRGGIGTGELFF.

J is TRBJ2-5 and V is TRBV28, with 7 bases that match TRBD1. Germline CDR1 and CDR2: MDHEN and SYDVKM. Trimming took 6 bases from V and 5 from J; bases not matched to a gene: 9. This CDR3 comprises 14 residues. CDR3 in DNA: TGTGCCAGCAGCTCCGACAGGGTTGTGGAGACCCAGTACTTC. Its protein is CASSSDRVVETQYF. Using reference TRBV28 and TRBJ2-5 for the parts outside the CDR3, the full variable domain is DVKVTQSSRYLVKRTGEKVFLECVQDMDHENMFWYRQDPGLGLRLIYFSYDVKMKEKGDIPEGYSVSREKKERFSLILESASTNQTSMYLCASSSDRVVETQYFGPGTRLLVL.

V is TRBV30 and J is TRBJ1-4, with D unclear. Germline CDR1 is GTSNPN and CDR2 is SVGIG (reference sequence). V lost 4 bases and J lost 0, with 6 bases in between. This CDR3 spans 13 amino acids. The CDR3 nucleotides read TGTGCCTGGACAGTTGCAACTAATGAAAAACTGTTTTTT. Its translation: CAWTVATNEKLFF.